Below, 26 T cell receptor beta chains from the same sample are listed, as sequenced in a study of blood T cell repertoires in COVID-19 (TCRdb year 2020). The protocol used for the library was the immunoSEQ multiplex PCR assay. The source is immuneACCESS, and TCRdb retained only in-frame sequences with V and J called. Part of the clones is not carried over; for the studies checked, unresolved V genes explain less than half of this, and the remainder is unexplained. The sample includes under 300,000 clones, with around 85% observed a single time. About 3.3% of the sample lies in the top ten. Sequenced: PBMCs or T cells enriched from blood (not recorded which). Source of these receptors: a woman between 35 and 50 years old with acute COVID-19.

The chain recombines TRBV3-1 (or the pseudogene TRBV3-2) with TRBJ2-3; tentatively, D is TRBD2 (6 bases). V was pared by 0 bases and J by 2 bases, with 15 bases between. Germline V gives CDR1 LGHDT, CDR2 YNNKEL (reference sequence). This CDR3 has 17 amino acids. This CDR3 reads CASSQEGGGTLTDTQYF. Here the CDR3 DNA reads TGTGCCAGCAGCCAAGAAGGTGGCGGGACCCTCACAGATACGCAGTATTTT.

The chain recombines TRBV2 with TRBJ2-5; TRBD1 aligns across 7 bases. The CDR3 loop spans 14 amino acids. Germline V gene lookup returns CDR1 SNHLY and CDR2 FYNNEI. The V and J ends lost 6 bases and 1 base, in that order; junction bases with no gene match: 5. The CDR3: CASSLQGPQETQYF. DNA for the CDR3: TGTGCCAGCAGCTTACAGGGGCCCCAAGAGACCCAGTACTTC. Combining the CDR3 with reference TRBV2 and TRBJ2-5 gives the whole variable domain EPEVTQTPSHQVTQMGQEVILRCVPISNHLYFYWYRQILGQKVEFLVSFYNNEISEKSEIFDDQFSVERPDGSNFTLKIRSTKLEDSAMYFCASSLQGPQETQYFGPGTRLLVL.

The gene calls are TRBV24-1 and TRBJ1-1, with D perhaps matching TRBD1 (5 bases). The ends were cut back, 7 bases at V and 4 bases at J, with 12 bases in the middle. Germline CDR1 and CDR2: KGHDR and SFDVKD. The CDR3 runs to 13 residues. CDR3 nucleotide sequence: TGTGCCACCAGAAAGGGGCGCGGCACTGAAGCTTTCTTT. Amino acid sequence: CATRKGRGTEAFF.

This clone was counted between two and nine times. The chain uses TRBV30 and TRBJ2-3, with 7 bases fitting TRBD2. With V trimmed by 2 bases and J by 0 bases, 2 bases remained unmatched. CDR1 is GTSNPN and CDR2 is SVGIG in the germline V gene (reference sequence). The CDR3 is 14 residues long. CDR3 in amino acids: CAWSRGGSTDTQYF. The CDR3 coding sequence is TGTGCCTGGAGTCGGGGAGGGAGCACAGATACGCAGTATTTT.

The chain has TRBV7-9 and TRBJ2-1; D is possibly TRBD2 (6 bases). Germline V CDR1 and CDR2: SEHNR, FQNEAQ (reference sequence). Trimming cost V 3 bases and J 9 bases, with 21 bases left between them. CDR3 length: 16 amino acids. Written as DNA, the CDR3 is TGTGCCAGCAGCTTGAAACCGGGAGCCCTCCCGGGTGAGCAGTTCTTC. Translation gives CASSLKPGALPGEQFF. Full variable domain (remainder filled in from reference TRBV7-9 and TRBJ2-1): DTGVSQNPRHKITKRGQNVTFRCDPISEHNRLYWYRQTLGQGPEFLTYFQNEAQLEKSRLLSDRFSAERPKGSFSTLEIQRTEQGDSAMYLCASSLKPGALPGEQFFGPGTRLTVL.

The gene calls are TRBV7-8 and TRBJ2-7, with TRBD1 matching over 7 bases. This CDR3 spans 15 amino acids. After removal of 6 bases from V and 2 bases from J, the junction contained 10 bases not matched to a gene. The germline V gene encodes CDR1 SGHVS and CDR2 FQNEAQ. The CDR3 here is CASSSGAGGPYEQYF. The CDR3 region has the DNA TGTGCCAGCAGTTCCGGGGCAGGGGGTCCCTACGAGCAGTACTTC.

With respect to this clone: This same CDR3 is encoded by further DNA sequences in the sample. V and J are TRBV2 and TRBJ1-2, with 8 bases aligning to TRBD1. The CDR3 has 14 amino acids. The V gene end was trimmed by 4 bases and the J gene end by 5 bases; junction bases not matched to a gene: 6. The germline V gene encodes CDR1 SNHLY and CDR2 FYNNEI. CDR3 sequence: CASSGQGASYGYTF. In DNA form, the CDR3 reads TGTGCCAGCAGTGGGCAGGGGGCTAGTTATGGCTACACCTTC.

The chain employs TRBV24-1 and TRBJ2-3; 7 bases are shared with TRBD2. The germline V gene encodes CDR1 KGHDR and CDR2 SFDVKD. V lost 4 bases, J lost 8 bases, and 8 bases stayed unmatched. The CDR3 is 14 amino acids. The CDR3 here is CATSDPSGDVTQYF. DNA of the CDR3: TGTGCCACCAGTGACCCAAGCGGGGATGTTACGCAGTATTTT.

V is TRBV4-1 and J is TRBJ2-5, with 7 nucleotides matching TRBD2. Trimming at V came to 1 base and at J to 4 bases, leaving 12 bases not matched to a gene. There are 17 residues in the CDR3. Germline CDR1 reads MGHRA; CDR2 reads YSYEKL. CDR3 loop: CASSQGVGGSPPETQYF. In nucleotides, the CDR3 is TGCGCCAGCAGCCAAGGGGTAGGCGGGAGCCCCCCAGAGACCCAGTACTTC.

This clone was found a few times. The genes are TRBV18 and TRBJ1-2; D ambiguous. V lost 3 bases and J lost 3, with 17 bases in between. There are 16 residues in the CDR3. Germline lookup yields CDR1 KGHSH and CDR2 LQKENI. The chain's CDR3 is CASSPTIRREDYGYTF. Written as DNA, the CDR3 is TGTGCCAGCTCACCTACAATTAGACGGGAGGACTATGGCTACACCTTC. The complete variable domain, with remaining parts taken from reference TRBV18 and TRBJ1-2, reads NAGVMQNPRHLVRRRGQEARLRCSPMKGHSHVYWYRQLPEEGLKFMVYLQKENIIDESGMPKERFSAEFPKEGPSILRIQQVVRGDSAAYFCASSPTIRREDYGYTFGSGTRLTVV.

The chain carries TRBV6-5 and TRBJ2-5; 8 bases fit TRBD2. Trimming cost V 5 bases and J 7 bases; bases outside gene matches: 6. Per the germline V gene, CDR1 is MNHEY and CDR2 is SVGAGI. There are 13 residues in the CDR3. This CDR3 reads CASSPSGSGTQYF. CDR3 nucleotides: TGTGCCAGCAGTCCCAGCGGGAGTGGGACCCAGTACTTC.

This sequence joins TRBV13 and TRBJ1-5; D is uncertain. Trimming removed 2 bases from V and 4 bases from J, with 6 bases in between. Germline V gene data show CDR1 as PRHDT and CDR2 as FYEKMQ (reference sequence). The CDR3 contains 13 residues. This CDR3 reads CASSLSGNQPQHF. The CDR3 coding sequence is TGTGCCAGCAGCTTATCCGGGAATCAGCCCCAGCATTTT.

The V and J genes are TRBV13 and TRBJ1-1; 8 positions match TRBD1. This CDR3 spans 15 amino acids. Germline V gene data show CDR1 as PRHDT and CDR2 as FYEKMQ (reference sequence). After removal of 5 bases from V and 4 bases from J, the junction contained 9 bases not matched to a gene. CDR3 sequence: CASSIRTGRTTEAFF. CDR3 in DNA: TGTGCCAGCAGCATACGGACAGGGCGGACCACTGAAGCTTTCTTT.

The genes are TRBV14 and TRBJ2-1, with TRBD2 matching over 7 bases. The germline gives CDR1 SGHDN, CDR2 FVKESK. This CDR3 spans 15 amino acids. The trim removed 4 bases at V and 5 bases at J, leaving 8 bases unmatched. The CDR3 is CASSPSGKINNEQFF. In nucleotides, the CDR3 is TGTGCCAGCAGCCCTAGCGGCAAGATCAACAATGAGCAGTTCTTC.

The chain uses TRBV29-1 and TRBJ2-2, with TRBD1 as a possible D gene (9 bases). This CDR3 comprises 16 residues. CDR1 and CDR2 from the germline V gene are SQVTM and ANQGSEA. Trimming shortened V by 7 bases and J by 7 bases, and 25 bases separated the two germline ends. The CDR3 region has the DNA TGCAGCGCTCGGGGGGGCGGGACAGGGTCTTTCGGGGAGCTGTTTTTT. Translation: CSARGGGTGSFGELFF.

This chain links TRBV7-3 with TRBJ2-1; 8 bases align to TRBD2. Germline V gene data show CDR1 as SGHTA and CDR2 as FQGTGA. The CDR3 has 18 residues. With 1 base clipped from V and 4 bases from J, the junction kept 12 bases outside the gene matches. The CDR3 DNA is TGTGCCAGCAGCTTAAGAGGGCCTAGCGGGCCCCTTTACAATGAGCAGTTCTTC. Protein product: CASSLRGPSGPLYNEQFF.

This clone was seen once. V and J are TRBV24-1 and TRBJ2-1; 7 bases line up with TRBD2. CDR1 and CDR2 (germline): KGHDR, SFDVKD. With 4 bases clipped from V and 4 bases from J, the junction kept 6 bases outside the gene matches. This CDR3 is built from 15 residues. CDR3 nucleotides: TGTGCCACCAGTGAGCCAGCGGGGAATTACAATGAGCAGTTCTTC. Its translation: CATSEPAGNYNEQFF.

The chain has TRBV11-2 and TRBJ2-7; 7 bases map to TRBD2. The CDR3 covers 14 residues. CDR1 is SGHAT, CDR2 FQNNGV, per germline. Trimming took 1 base from V and 4 from J; bases not matched to a gene: 4. The CDR3 DNA reads as TGTGCCAGCAGCTTAGCGGGAGGTGTTTACGAGCAGTACTTC. It encodes CASSLAGGVYEQYF.

This chain links TRBV4-1 with TRBJ2-1; 7 nucleotides agree with TRBD2. Germline V gives CDR1 MGHRA, CDR2 YSYEKL. The CDR3 is made up of 16 amino acids. V gave up 3 bases and J gave up 5 bases; unmatched junction bases: 10. CDR3 residues: CASSQGRLAWNNEQFF. The CDR3 DNA follows: TGCGCCAGCAGCCAGGGGAGACTAGCTTGGAACAATGAGCAGTTCTTC.

V is TRBV20-1 and J is TRBJ2-7, with D possibly matching TRBD2 (6 bases). V was pared by 3 bases and J by 1 base, with 13 bases between. Germline V gene data show CDR1 as DFQATT and CDR2 as SNEGSKA (reference sequence). CDR3 length equals 14 residues. CDR3 coding DNA: TGCAGTGCTAGTAGGAGGGGCGGTTCCTACGAGCAGTACTTC. Translation gives CSASRRGGSYEQYF.

This chain joins TRBV7-9 and TRBJ2-3; 7 nucleotides agree with TRBD1. This CDR3 has 16 residues. Germline lookup yields CDR1 SEHNR and CDR2 FQNEAQ (reference sequence). V lost 5 bases, J lost 2 bases, and 10 bases stayed unmatched. CDR3 nucleotide sequence: TGTGCCAGCAGCACATGGGGGACAGAGGACACAGATACGCAGTATTTT. It translates to CASSTWGTEDTDTQYF.

V usage is TRBV18 and J usage is TRBJ1-2; D not resolved. V lost 3 bases, J lost 4 bases, and 15 bases lay in between. From germline, CDR1 is KGHSH and CDR2 LQKENI. The CDR3 runs to 15 residues. This CDR3 reads CASSPGREMAYGYTF. DNA for the CDR3: TGTGCCAGCTCACCCGGACGGGAAATGGCCTATGGCTACACCTTC.

The rearrangement links TRBV4-1 to TRBJ1-2; D gene ambiguous. Trimming took 1 base from V and 0 from J, leaving 15 bases between them. Germline CDR1 and CDR2: MGHRA and YSYEKL. This CDR3 has 17 residues. CDR3 protein: CASSQASGILANYGYTF. The CDR3 region has the DNA TGCGCCAGCAGCCAAGCCTCGGGCATACTAGCTAACTATGGCTACACCTTC.

The V and J genes are TRBV6-5 and TRBJ1-1; the D is unclear. This CDR3 has 13 residues. V was pared by 8 bases and J by 2 bases, with 12 bases between. Germline V gene sequence: CDR1 MNHEY, CDR2 SVGAGI. CDR3 loop: CASFLGSNTEAFF. The CDR3 DNA reads TGTGCCAGCTTCCTGGGCAGCAACACTGAAGCTTTCTTT.

The chain uses TRBV12-3 or TRBV12-4 and TRBJ2-3; D remains unclear. With 8 bases removed from V and 8 bases from J, the gap between germline ends came to 8 bases. CDR3 length equals 10 residues. The CDR3 protein is CASGVGTQYF. CDR3 in DNA: TGTGCCAGCGGAGTAGGTACGCAGTATTTT.

This chain links TRBV7-2 with TRBJ2-7; D is undetermined. The V end lost 1 base, the J end lost 6 bases, and 13 bases lay between the germline ends. This CDR3 is built from 14 residues. Germline V CDR1 and CDR2: SGHTA, FQGNSA. CDR3 DNA sequence: TGTGCCAGCAGCTTAGGGGTAGGTCCTAGCGAGCAGTACTTC. Translation: CASSLGVGPSEQYF.